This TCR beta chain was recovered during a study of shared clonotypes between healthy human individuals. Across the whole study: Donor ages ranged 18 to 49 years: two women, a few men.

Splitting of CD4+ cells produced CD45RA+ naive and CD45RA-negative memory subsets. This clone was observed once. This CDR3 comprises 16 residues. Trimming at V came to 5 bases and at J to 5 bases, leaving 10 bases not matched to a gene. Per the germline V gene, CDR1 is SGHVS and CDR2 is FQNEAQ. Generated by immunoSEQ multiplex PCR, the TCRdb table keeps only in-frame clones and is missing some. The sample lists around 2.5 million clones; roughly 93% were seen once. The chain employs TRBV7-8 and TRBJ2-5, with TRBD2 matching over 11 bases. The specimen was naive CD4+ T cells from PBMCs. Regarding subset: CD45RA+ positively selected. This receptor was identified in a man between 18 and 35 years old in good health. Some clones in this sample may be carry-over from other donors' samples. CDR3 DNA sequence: TGTGCCAGCAGCCCCTACAGACTAGCGGGACGCGAGACCCAGTACTTC. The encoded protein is CASSPYRLAGRETQYF.